The sequence of this TCR beta chain was determined in a study of T-cell reconstitution after alpha-beta-depleted transplantation in children. CDR1 and CDR2 from the germline V gene are SGHTA and FQGTGA. This CDR3 is built from 16 residues. The V and J ends lost 2 bases and 3 bases, in that order; junction bases with no gene match: 8. Unique molecular identifiers were incorporated into the prepared TCRbeta library. TCRdb analysed the PCR reads with MiXCR anew, one entry per CDR3 protein. This table has about 300,000 distinct CDR3 sequences, roughly a tenth appearing once. The sample holds many counts of this clonotype. Its target is unknown. Study-wide results and caveats: The study reportedly traced alpha-beta T cells about two months after transplant to several hundred expanded graft clones. At one year after transplant, newly produced T cells mostly accounted for T-cell counts and diversity.

The clonotype originates from a boy younger than two with acute myeloid leukemia, due to receive a stem cell transplant. This chain joins TRBV7-3 and TRBJ2-3; TRBD2 aligns across 7 bases. The material was PBMCs, obtained before TCRalphabeta/CD19-depleted stem cell transplant. Here the CDR3 DNA reads TGTGCCAGCAGCTTAGTATCGGGAGGAAGGACAGATACGCAGTATTTT. This gives the protein CASSLVSGGRTDTQYF.